This paragraph reports one TCR beta chain. Germline CDR1 reads ENHRY; CDR2 reads SYGVKD. V lost 6 bases to trimming and J lost 6 bases; unmatched junction nucleotides: 6. The CDR3 spans 16 residues. These data originate in a study of T cells in Graves' hyperthyroidism and ophthalmopathy. Amplified TCR beta CDR3 regions came from RNA transcripts. First-round RT-PCR targeting the TCR CDR3 was performed with the HTBI primer set. TCRdb passed the multiplex PCR reads through MiXCR, listing each CDR3 protein once. This repertoire shows about 600,000 distinct CDR3 sequences, roughly 15% found once; its top ten account for under 15%.

Sequencing was done on a sample of blood. The source of this sequence is a woman aged 45-60 years with Graves' ophthalmopathy. This rearrangement joins TRBV10-3 to TRBJ2-2; TRBD2 aligns across 14 bases. For the CDR3, the DNA is TGTGCCATCAGAGGGACTAGCGGGAGCACCGCCGGGGAGCTGTTTTTT. It specifies CAIRGTSGSTAGELFF.